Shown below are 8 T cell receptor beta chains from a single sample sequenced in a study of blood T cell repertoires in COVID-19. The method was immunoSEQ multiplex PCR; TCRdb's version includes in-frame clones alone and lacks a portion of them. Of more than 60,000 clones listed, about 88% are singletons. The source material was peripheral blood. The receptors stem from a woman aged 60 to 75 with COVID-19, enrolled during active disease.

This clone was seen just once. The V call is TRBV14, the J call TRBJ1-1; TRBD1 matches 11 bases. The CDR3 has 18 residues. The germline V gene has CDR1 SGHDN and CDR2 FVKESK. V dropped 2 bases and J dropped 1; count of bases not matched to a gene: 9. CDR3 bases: TGTGCCAGCAGCCAACTCCCGGGACAGGGGGTTGGGAACACTGAAGCTTTCTTT. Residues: CASSQLPGQGVGNTEAFF.

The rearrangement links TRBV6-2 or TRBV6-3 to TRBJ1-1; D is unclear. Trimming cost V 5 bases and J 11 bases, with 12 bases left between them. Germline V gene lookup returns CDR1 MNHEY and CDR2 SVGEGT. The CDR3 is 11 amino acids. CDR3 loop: CASSHSSSAFF. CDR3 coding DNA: TGTGCCAGCAGTCACAGCAGTTCCGCTTTCTTT.

The CDR3 is CAISEGVSTDTQYF. CDR3 DNA: TGTGCCATCAGTGAGGGAGTGAGCACAGATACGCAGTATTTT. The rearrangement joins TRBV10-3 to TRBJ2-3; the D is unclear. Trimming removed 2 bases at V and 0 bases at J, with 6 bases between. CDR1 ENHRY and CDR2 SYGVKD come from the germline V gene. This CDR3 is 14 amino acids long.

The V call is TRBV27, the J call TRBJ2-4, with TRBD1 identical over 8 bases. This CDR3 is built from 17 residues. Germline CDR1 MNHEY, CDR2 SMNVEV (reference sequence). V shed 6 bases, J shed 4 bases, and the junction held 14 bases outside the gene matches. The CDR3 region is CASSPIFRTGRKNIQYF. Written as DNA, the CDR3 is TGTGCCAGCAGCCCCATTTTTAGGACAGGGAGGAAAAACATTCAGTACTTC.

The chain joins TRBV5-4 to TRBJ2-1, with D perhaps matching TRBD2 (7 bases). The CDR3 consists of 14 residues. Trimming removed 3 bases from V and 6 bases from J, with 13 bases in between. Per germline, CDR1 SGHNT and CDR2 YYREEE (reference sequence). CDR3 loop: CASSSWGGLNEQFF. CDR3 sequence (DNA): TGTGCCAGCAGCTCATGGGGGGGGCTCAATGAGCAGTTCTTC.

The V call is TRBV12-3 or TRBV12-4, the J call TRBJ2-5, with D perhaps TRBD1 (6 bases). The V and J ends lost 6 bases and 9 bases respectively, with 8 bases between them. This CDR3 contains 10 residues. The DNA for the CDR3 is TGTGCCAGCAGCGGACAGTCCCAGTACTTC. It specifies CASSGQSQYF.

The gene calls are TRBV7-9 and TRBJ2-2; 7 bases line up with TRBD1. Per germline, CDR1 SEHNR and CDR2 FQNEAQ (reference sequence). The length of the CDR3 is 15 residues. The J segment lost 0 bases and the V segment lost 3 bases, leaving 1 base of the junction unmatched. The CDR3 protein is CASSFDRANTGELFF. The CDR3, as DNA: TGTGCCAGCAGCTTTGACAGGGCGAACACCGGGGAGCTGTTTTTT. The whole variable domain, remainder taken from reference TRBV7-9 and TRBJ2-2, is DTGVSQNPRHKITKRGQNVTFRCDPISEHNRLYWYRQTLGQGPEFLTYFQNEAQLEKSRLLSDRFSAERPKGSFSTLEIQRTEQGDSAMYLCASSFDRANTGELFFGEGSRLTVL.

DNA of the CDR3: TGTGCCAGCAGTTGGGGGTGGGGGGTTTATAACACTGAAGCTTTCTTT. It codes for CASSWGWGVYNTEAFF. This chain uses TRBV28 with TRBJ1-1, with D tentatively TRBD1 (5 bases). The V gene's germline CDR1 is MDHEN and CDR2 SYDVKM. The V and J ends lost 4 bases and 2 bases respectively, with 17 bases between them. The CDR3 consists of 16 residues. Drawing the rest from reference TRBV28 and TRBJ1-1, the complete variable domain is DVKVTQSSRYLVKRTGEKVFLECVQDMDHENMFWYRQDPGLGLRLIYFSYDVKMKEKGDIPEGYSVSREKKERFSLILESASTNQTSMYLCASSWGWGVYNTEAFFGQGTRLTVV.